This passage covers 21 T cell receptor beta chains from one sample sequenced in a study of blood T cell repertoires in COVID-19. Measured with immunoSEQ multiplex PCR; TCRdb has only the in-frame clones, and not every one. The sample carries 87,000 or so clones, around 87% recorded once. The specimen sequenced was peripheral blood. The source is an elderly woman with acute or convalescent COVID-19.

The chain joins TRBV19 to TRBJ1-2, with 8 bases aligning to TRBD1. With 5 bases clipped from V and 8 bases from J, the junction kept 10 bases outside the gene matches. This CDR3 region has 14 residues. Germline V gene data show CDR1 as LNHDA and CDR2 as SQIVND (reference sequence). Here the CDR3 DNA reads TGTGCCAGTAGTTCCAGACAGGGGCGCTCCGGCTACACCTTC. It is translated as CASSSRQGRSGYTF. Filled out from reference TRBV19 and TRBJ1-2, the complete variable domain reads DGGITQSPKYLFRKEGQNVTLSCEQNLNHDAMYWYRQDPGQGLRLIYYSQIVNDFQKGDIAEGYSVSREKKESFPLTVTSAQKNPTAFYLCASSSRQGRSGYTFGSGTRLTVV.

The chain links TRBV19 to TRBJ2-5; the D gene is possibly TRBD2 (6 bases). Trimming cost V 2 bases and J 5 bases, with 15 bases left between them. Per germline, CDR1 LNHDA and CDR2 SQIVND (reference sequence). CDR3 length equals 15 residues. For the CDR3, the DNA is TGTGCCAGTAGTATAAGGCAGACTGGAGGGGAGACCCAGTACTTC. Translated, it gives CASSIRQTGGETQYF. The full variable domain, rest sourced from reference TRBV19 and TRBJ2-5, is DGGITQSPKYLFRKEGQNVTLSCEQNLNHDAMYWYRQDPGQGLRLIYYSQIVNDFQKGDIAEGYSVSREKKESFPLTVTSAQKNPTAFYLCASSIRQTGGETQYFGPGTRLLVL.

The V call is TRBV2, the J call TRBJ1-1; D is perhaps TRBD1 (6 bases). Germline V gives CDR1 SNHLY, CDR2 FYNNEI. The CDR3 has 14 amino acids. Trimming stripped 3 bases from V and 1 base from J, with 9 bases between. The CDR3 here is CASSERQANTEAFF. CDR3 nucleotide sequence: TGTGCCAGCAGTGAGAGACAGGCGAACACTGAAGCTTTCTTT.

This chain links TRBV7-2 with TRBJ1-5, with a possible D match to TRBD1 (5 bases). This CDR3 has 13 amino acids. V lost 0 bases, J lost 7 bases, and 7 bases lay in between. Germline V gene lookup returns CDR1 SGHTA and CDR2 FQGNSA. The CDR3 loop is CASSLAEGQPQHF. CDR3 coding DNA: TGTGCCAGCAGCTTAGCGGAGGGGCAGCCCCAGCATTTT.

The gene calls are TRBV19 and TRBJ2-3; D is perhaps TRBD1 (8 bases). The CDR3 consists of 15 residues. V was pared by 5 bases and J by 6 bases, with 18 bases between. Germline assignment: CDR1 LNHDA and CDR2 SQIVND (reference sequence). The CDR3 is CASSPDRGGFDTQYF. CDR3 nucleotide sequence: TGTGCCAGTAGTCCTGACAGGGGAGGGTTTGATACGCAGTATTTT. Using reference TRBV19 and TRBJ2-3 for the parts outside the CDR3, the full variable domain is DGGITQSPKYLFRKEGQNVTLSCEQNLNHDAMYWYRQDPGQGLRLIYYSQIVNDFQKGDIAEGYSVSREKKESFPLTVTSAQKNPTAFYLCASSPDRGGFDTQYFGPGTRLTVL.

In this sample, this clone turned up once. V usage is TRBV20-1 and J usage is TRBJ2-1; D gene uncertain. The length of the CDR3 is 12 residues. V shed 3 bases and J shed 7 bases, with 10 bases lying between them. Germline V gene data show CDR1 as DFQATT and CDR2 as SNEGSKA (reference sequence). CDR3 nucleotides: TGCAGTGCTAGTGGGCTTTGGAATGAGCAGTTCTTC. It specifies CSASGLWNEQFF.

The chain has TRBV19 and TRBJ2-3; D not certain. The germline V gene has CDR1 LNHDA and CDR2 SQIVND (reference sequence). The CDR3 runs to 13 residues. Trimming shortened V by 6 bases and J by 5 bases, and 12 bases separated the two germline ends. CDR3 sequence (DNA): TGTGCCAGTAGACCCCGAGCTGGAGATACGCAGTATTTT. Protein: CASRPRAGDTQYF. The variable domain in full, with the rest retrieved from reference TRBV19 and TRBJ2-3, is DGGITQSPKYLFRKEGQNVTLSCEQNLNHDAMYWYRQDPGQGLRLIYYSQIVNDFQKGDIAEGYSVSREKKESFPLTVTSAQKNPTAFYLCASRPRAGDTQYFGPGTRLTVL.

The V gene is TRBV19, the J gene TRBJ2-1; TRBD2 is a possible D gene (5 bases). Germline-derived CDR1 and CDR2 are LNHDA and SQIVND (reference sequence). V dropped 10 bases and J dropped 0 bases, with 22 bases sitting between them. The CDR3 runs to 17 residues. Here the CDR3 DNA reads TGTGCCACCAGACGCGGTAGCGCCTCGAGCTCCTACAATGAGCAGTTCTTC. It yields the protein CATRRGSASSSYNEQFF.

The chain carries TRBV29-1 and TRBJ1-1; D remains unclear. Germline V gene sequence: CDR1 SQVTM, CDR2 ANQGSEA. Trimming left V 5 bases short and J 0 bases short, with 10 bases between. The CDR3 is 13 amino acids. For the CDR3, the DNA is TGCAGCGTTCGCCACTTGCTGAACACTGAAGCTTTCTTT. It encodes CSVRHLLNTEAFF. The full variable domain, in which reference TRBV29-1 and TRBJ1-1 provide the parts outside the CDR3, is SAVISQKPSRDICQRGTSLTIQCQVDSQVTMMFWYRQQPGQSLTLIATANQGSEATYESGFVIDKFPISRPNLTFSTLTVSNMSPEDSSIYLCSVRHLLNTEAFFGQGTRLTVV.

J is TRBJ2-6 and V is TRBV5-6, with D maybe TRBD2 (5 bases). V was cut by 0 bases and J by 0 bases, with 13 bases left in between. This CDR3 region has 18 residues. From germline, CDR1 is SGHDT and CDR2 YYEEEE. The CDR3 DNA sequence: TGTGCCAGCAGCTTGGACCTCTCGGGGTCCTCTGGGGCCAACGTCCTGACTTTC. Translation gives CASSLDLSGSSGANVLTF.

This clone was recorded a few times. Here the CDR3 DNA reads TGTGCCAGCTCACCTCCGGGACTAGCCTATGAGCAGTTCTTC. This codes for CASSPPGLAYEQFF. The chain links TRBV18 to TRBJ2-1; TRBD2 matches 9 bases. Germline V lookup: CDR1 KGHSH, CDR2 LQKENI. The trim removed 3 bases at V and 8 bases at J, leaving 5 bases unmatched. The CDR3 extends over 14 amino acids.

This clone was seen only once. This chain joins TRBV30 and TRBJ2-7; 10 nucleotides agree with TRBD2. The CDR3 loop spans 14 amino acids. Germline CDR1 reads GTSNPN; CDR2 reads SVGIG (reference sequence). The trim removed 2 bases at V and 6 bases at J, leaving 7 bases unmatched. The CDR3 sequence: CAWSMSGRAGEQYF. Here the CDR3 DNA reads TGTGCCTGGAGTATGAGCGGGAGGGCCGGCGAGCAGTACTTC. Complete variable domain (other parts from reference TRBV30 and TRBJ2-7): SQTIHQWPATLVQPVGSPLSLECTVEGTSNPNLYWYRQAAGRGLQLLFYSVGIGQISSEVPQNLSASRPQDRQFILSSKKLLLSDSGFYLCAWSMSGRAGEQYFGPGTRLTVT.

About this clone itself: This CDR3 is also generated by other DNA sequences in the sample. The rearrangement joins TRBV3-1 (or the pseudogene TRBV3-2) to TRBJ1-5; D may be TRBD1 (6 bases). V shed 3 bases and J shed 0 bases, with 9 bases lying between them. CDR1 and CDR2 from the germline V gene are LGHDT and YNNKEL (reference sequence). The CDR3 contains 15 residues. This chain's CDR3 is CASSQGQDSNQPQHF. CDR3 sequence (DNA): TGTGCCAGCAGCCAGGGACAAGATAGCAATCAGCCCCAGCATTTT.

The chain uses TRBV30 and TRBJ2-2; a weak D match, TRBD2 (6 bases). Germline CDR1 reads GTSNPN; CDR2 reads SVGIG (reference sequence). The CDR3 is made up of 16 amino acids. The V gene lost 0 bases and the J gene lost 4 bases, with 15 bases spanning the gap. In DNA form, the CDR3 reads TGTGCCTGGAGTGTTTTTGTGGGAGCGGGCACCGGGGAGCTGTTTTTT. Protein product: CAWSVFVGAGTGELFF.

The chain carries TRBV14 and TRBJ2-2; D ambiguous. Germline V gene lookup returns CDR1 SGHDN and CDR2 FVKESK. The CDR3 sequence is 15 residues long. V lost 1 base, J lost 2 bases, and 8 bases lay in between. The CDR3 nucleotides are TGTGCCAGCAGCCAAGTGGCCAGTAACACCGGGGAGCTGTTTTTT. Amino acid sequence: CASSQVASNTGELFF.

The CDR3 spells CASSERGGTSYNEQFF. In DNA, the CDR3 is TGTGCCAGCAGTGAACGGGGCGGGACCTCCTACAATGAGCAGTTCTTC. V gene TRBV25-1 combines with J gene TRBJ2-1; perhaps TRBD2 as D (6 bases). The CDR3 covers 16 residues. Deletions cut 2 bases from V and 0 bases from J, with 11 bases between. Germline V gives CDR1 MGHDK, CDR2 SYGVNS. The full variable domain, its missing parts supplied by reference TRBV25-1 and TRBJ2-1, is EADIYQTPRYLVIGTGKKITLECSQTMGHDKMYWYQQDPGMELHLIHYSYGVNSTEKGDLSSESTVSRIRTEHFPLTLESARPSHTSQYLCASSERGGTSYNEQFFGPGTRLTVL.

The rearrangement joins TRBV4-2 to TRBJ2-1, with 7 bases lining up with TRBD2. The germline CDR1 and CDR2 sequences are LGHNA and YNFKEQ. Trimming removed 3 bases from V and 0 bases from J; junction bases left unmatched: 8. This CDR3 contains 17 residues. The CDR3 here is CASSQDRAGSSYNEQFF. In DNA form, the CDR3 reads TGTGCCAGCAGCCAGGACCGAGCGGGAAGCTCCTACAATGAGCAGTTCTTC.

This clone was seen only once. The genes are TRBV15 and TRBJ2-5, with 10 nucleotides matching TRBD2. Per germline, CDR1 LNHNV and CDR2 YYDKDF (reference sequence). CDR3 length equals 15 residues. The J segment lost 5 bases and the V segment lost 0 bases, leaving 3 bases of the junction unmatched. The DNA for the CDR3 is TGTGCCACCAGCAGAGAGGGACTAGCGTTTGAGACCCAGTACTTC. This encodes CATSREGLAFETQYF.

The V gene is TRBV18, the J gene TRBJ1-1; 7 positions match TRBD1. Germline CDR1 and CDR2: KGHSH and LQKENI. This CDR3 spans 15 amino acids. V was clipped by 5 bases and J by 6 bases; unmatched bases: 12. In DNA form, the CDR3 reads TGTGCCAGCTCAAAAGGACAGGCCTCTTCTTCTGAAGCTTTCTTT. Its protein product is CASSKGQASSSEAFF. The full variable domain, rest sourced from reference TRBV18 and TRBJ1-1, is NAGVMQNPRHLVRRRGQEARLRCSPMKGHSHVYWYRQLPEEGLKFMVYLQKENIIDESGMPKERFSAEFPKEGPSILRIQQVVRGDSAAYFCASSKGQASSSEAFFGQGTRLTVV.

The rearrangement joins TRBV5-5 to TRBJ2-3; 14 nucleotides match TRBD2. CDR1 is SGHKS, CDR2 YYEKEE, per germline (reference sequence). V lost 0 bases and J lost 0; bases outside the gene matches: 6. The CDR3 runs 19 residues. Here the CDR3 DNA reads TGTGCCAGCAGCTTGGGAGGACTAGCGGGAGGCTCTAGCACAGATACGCAGTATTTT. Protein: CASSLGGLAGGSSTDTQYF.

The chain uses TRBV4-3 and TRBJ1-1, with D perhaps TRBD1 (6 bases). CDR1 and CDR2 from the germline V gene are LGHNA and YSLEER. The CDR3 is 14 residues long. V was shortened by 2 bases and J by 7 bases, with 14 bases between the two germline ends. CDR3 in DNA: TGCGCCAGCAGCCAATCGACAGGCCCAAATGAAGCTTTCTTT. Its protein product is CASSQSTGPNEAFF.